This T cell receptor beta chain was found in a study of blood T cell repertoires in COVID-19. Study-wide background: From the United States, Italy and Spain came samples of acute and convalescent COVID-19. T cells, B-cell-depleted T cells, or PBMCs provided the cDNA or gDNA that served as material.

Measured with immunoSEQ multiplex PCR; TCRdb has only the in-frame clones, and not every one. The sample records about 140,000 clones, roughly 86% being singletons. The study recruited people aged about 18 to 89 years across approximately 25 US areas. The sequence came from a woman aged 50 to 60 with acute COVID-19. The sequencing input was PBMCs or T cells enriched from blood (not recorded which).

Here the CDR3 DNA reads TGTGCCAGCAGTGAATATTTGGTGACAGGGAGTAGCAATCAGCCCCAGCATTTT. Protein: CASSEYLVTGSSNQPQHF. The chain uses TRBV25-1 and TRBJ1-5; 7 positions agree with TRBD1. The CDR3 length is 18 residues. Germline loops: CDR1 MGHDK, CDR2 SYGVNS. Losses at the gene ends were 0 bases for V and 0 bases for J; bases not matched to a gene: 8.